The 23 T cell receptor beta chains listed next were all sequenced from one sample in a study of low-dose radiotherapy and immunotherapy resistance in tumors. TRAV and TRBV primers primed cDNA for both TCRalpha and TCRbeta. TCRs were put through approximately 21 PCR cycles of amplification with Phusion. A constant-region primer and the V-primer adapter served as the primer pair. From the reads, TCRdb called clonotypes with MiXCR, one entry per CDR3 protein. Found here are about 9,000 distinct CDR3 sequences, approximately 70% of them singletons; the top ten hold approximately 6.5%. These receptors originate from a human donor with advanced metastatic prostate, ovarian, gallbladder or colorectal cancer (not recorded which). This table probably holds off-target reads from a library built for another chain.

The CDR3 here is CASSLRSSYEQYF. The CDR3 bases are TGTGCCAGCAGCTTACGGAGCTCCTACGAGCAGTACTTC. V and J are TRBV5-8 and TRBJ2-7; D uncertain. The CDR3 consists of 13 residues. CDR1 and CDR2 (germline): SGHTS, YDEGEE. The V and J ends lost 2 bases and 0 bases respectively, with 6 bases between them.

The genes are TRBV5-1 and TRBJ2-1; D not resolved. Looked up from germline, CDR1 is SGHRS and CDR2 is YFSETQ. Trimming cost V 1 base and J 1 base, with 6 bases left between them. This CDR3 has 14 residues. DNA for the CDR3: TGCGCCAGCAGCTTGTCCCTATCCTACAATGAGCAGTTCTTC. Amino acids: CASSLSLSYNEQFF.

The chain combines TRBV20-1 with TRBJ2-1; 8 nucleotides agree with TRBD2. The CDR3 loop spans 15 amino acids. V was clipped by 1 base and J by 7 bases; unmatched bases: 9. Germline V gene sequence: CDR1 DFQATT, CDR2 SNEGSKA (reference sequence). CDR3 residues: CSARGTSQIQNEQFF. The CDR3 DNA reads TGCAGTGCTAGAGGGACTAGCCAAATCCAGAATGAGCAGTTCTTC.

J is TRBJ1-2 and V is TRBV29-1; TRBD1 is a possible D gene (5 bases). This CDR3 comprises 12 residues. The V end was cut by 3 bases, the J end by 3 bases, with 8 bases between. CDR1 is SQVTM and CDR2 is ANQGSEA in the germline V gene. The CDR3 loop reads CSVDRGYYGYTF. Here the CDR3 DNA reads TGCAGCGTTGATCGGGGGTACTATGGCTACACCTTC. Using reference TRBV29-1 and TRBJ1-2 for the parts outside the CDR3, the full variable domain is SAVISQKPSRDICQRGTSLTIQCQVDSQVTMMFWYRQQPGQSLTLIATANQGSEATYESGFVIDKFPISRPNLTFSTLTVSNMSPEDSSIYLCSVDRGYYGYTFGSGTRLTVV.

V gene TRBV18 combines with J gene TRBJ1-2; D ambiguous. CDR1 KGHSH and CDR2 LQKENI come from the germline V gene. The CDR3 is made up of 11 amino acids. V dropped 3 bases and J dropped 11 bases, with 10 bases sitting between them. The DNA for the CDR3 is TGTGCCAGCTCACCGACGGAGGGATACACCTTC. This translates into CASSPTEGYTF.

This chain uses TRBV28 with TRBJ1-5; D gene ambiguous. Germline V gene lookup returns CDR1 MDHEN and CDR2 SYDVKM. Trimming cost V 7 bases and J 9 bases, with 16 bases left between them. The CDR3 covers 13 residues. The CDR3 protein is CASTRTLGRPQHF. In nucleotides, the CDR3 is TGTGCCAGCACCCGGACCCTGGGGAGGCCCCAGCATTTT.

This clonotype has just one count. The V call is TRBV7-6, the J call TRBJ2-1, with D perhaps given as TRBD1 or TRBD2 (5 bases each). The germline V and J ends were trimmed by 4 bases and 8 bases, with 12 bases remaining between them. Looked up from germline, CDR1 is SGHVS and CDR2 is FNYEAQ. CDR3 size: 13 residues. As DNA, the CDR3 is TGTGCCAGCAGCTCCTCCCGAGGGGATGAGCAGTTCTTC. As protein: CASSSSRGDEQFF.

This clonotype was seen only a few times. The chain is built from TRBV20-1 and TRBJ2-5; 7 nucleotides align to TRBD2. Germline V CDR1 and CDR2: DFQATT, SNEGSKA (reference sequence). The CDR3 contains 13 residues. The trim removed 3 bases at V and 5 bases at J, leaving 6 bases unmatched. CDR3 in amino acids: CSASAGDGETQYF. CDR3 DNA sequence: TGCAGTGCTAGCGCGGGAGATGGGGAGACCCAGTACTTC.

This clonotype was found a few times. This chain connects TRBV27 to TRBJ2-5; D unclear. V lost 5 bases, J lost 2 bases, and 15 bases lay in between. Germline lookup yields CDR1 MNHEY and CDR2 SMNVEV (reference sequence). This CDR3 is built from 15 residues. CDR3 amino acids: CASSPRWQEQETQYF. CDR3 nucleotide sequence: TGTGCCAGCAGTCCTCGATGGCAGGAACAAGAGACCCAGTACTTC.

V gene TRBV28 combines with J gene TRBJ2-7; D is uncertain. Per germline, CDR1 MDHEN and CDR2 SYDVKM. V gave up 3 bases and J gave up 2 bases, with 8 bases separating them. The CDR3 covers 13 residues. This CDR3 reads CASSLSGPYEQYF. The CDR3 bases are TGTGCCAGCAGTTTGTCCGGGCCCTACGAGCAGTACTTC.

The rearrangement joins TRBV6-8 to TRBJ1-4; TRBD1 is a possible D gene (6 bases). Trimming removed 2 bases from V and 3 bases from J, with 10 bases in between. The CDR3 has 15 residues. Looked up from germline, CDR1 is MNHGY and CDR2 is SAAAGT. CDR3 nucleotides: TGTGCCAGCAGTTACACACAGGGACCTAATGAAAAACTGTTTTTT. Translated, it gives CASSYTQGPNEKLFF.

This clonotype was counted a few times. CDR3 in DNA: TGTGCCAGCAGGGAAGGACCCCAATGGGGTGAAGCTTTCTTT. It encodes CASREGPQWGEAFF. This rearrangement joins TRBV6-2 or TRBV6-3 to TRBJ1-1; D remains unclear. In germline, CDR1 is MNHEY, CDR2 SVGEGT. This CDR3 has 14 residues. Trimming removed 6 bases at V and 7 bases at J, with 18 bases between.

The DNA of the CDR3 is TGTGCCAGCAGCCAAGATACCCTCGTGGCTTTCTTT. Amino acid sequence: CASSQDTLVAFF. This chain joins TRBV14 and TRBJ1-1; D is undetermined. This CDR3 is built from 12 residues. V lost 0 bases, J lost 11 bases, and 10 bases lay in between. Germline V gene lookup returns CDR1 SGHDN and CDR2 FVKESK.

The rearrangement uses TRBV19 and TRBJ2-7, with D perhaps TRBD1 or TRBD2 (5 bases each). Trimming removed 6 bases at V and 3 bases at J, with 15 bases between. Germline values: CDR1 LNHDA, CDR2 SQIVND (reference sequence). The CDR3 consists of 14 residues. In DNA form, the CDR3 reads TGTGCCAGTAGCCCAGAGGGGCGACTCTACGAGCAGTACTTC. Protein sequence: CASSPEGRLYEQYF.

This clonotype was seen a handful of times. V and J are TRBV27 and TRBJ2-2; TRBD2 matches 15 bases. This CDR3 has 18 residues. V was clipped by 4 bases and J by 4 bases; unmatched bases: 7. The germline CDR1 and CDR2 sequences are MNHEY and SMNVEV (reference sequence). Here the CDR3 DNA reads TGTGCCAGCAGTTCCCGGACTAGCGGGAGGGCTACCACCGGGGAGCTGTTTTTT. Its translation is CASSSRTSGRATTGELFF.

The CDR3 nucleotides read TGTGCCAGCAGCCAGGACAGGACCCCTGAAGCTTTCTTT. It specifies CASSQDRTPEAFF. The chain has TRBV5-3 and TRBJ1-1; 7 nucleotides match TRBD1. TRBV5-3 is an ORF, with its function uncertain. V gave up 8 bases and J gave up 6 bases; unmatched junction bases: 10. The CDR3 has 13 residues.

In this sample, this clonotype turned up a few times. This rearrangement joins TRBV2 to TRBJ2-1, with D unresolved. The germline V gene encodes CDR1 SNHLY and CDR2 FYNNEI. V was trimmed by 4 bases and J by 8 bases, leaving 9 bases between them. The CDR3 extends over 12 amino acids. The CDR3: CASSALRDEQFF. The CDR3 DNA follows: TGTGCCAGCAGTGCCCTAAGGGATGAGCAGTTCTTC.

This clonotype has just one count. The chain carries TRBV5-1 and TRBJ2-7; a possible D gene is TRBD1 (6 bases). There are 14 residues in the CDR3. The ends were cut back, 4 bases at V and 2 bases at J, with 13 bases in the middle. Germline CDR1 and CDR2: SGHRS and YFSETQ. CDR3 bases: TGCGCCAGCAGCATTGACCCAGGGGCCTACGAGCAGTACTTC. This translates into CASSIDPGAYEQYF. The whole variable domain, remainder taken from reference TRBV5-1 and TRBJ2-7, is KAGVTQTPRYLIKTRGQQVTLSCSPISGHRSVSWYQQTPGQGLQFLFEYFSETQRNKGNFPGRFSGRQFSNSRSEMNVSTLELGDSALYLCASSIDPGAYEQYFGPGTRLTVT.

The table lists this clonotype with a few counts. The V call is TRBV6-1, the J call TRBJ1-1, with D possibly being TRBD1 (6 bases). Germline values: CDR1 MNHNS, CDR2 SASEGT. Between the trimmed V and J ends, which lost 4 bases and 3 bases, there was a span of 15 bases. This CDR3 is built from 15 residues. CDR3 bases: TGTGCCAGCAGTGTCGGGAGGGGGTGGGACACTGAAGCTTTCTTT. It yields the protein CASSVGRGWDTEAFF.

This chain connects TRBV5-1 to TRBJ1-4, with D perhaps matching TRBD1 (5 bases). Germline V gives CDR1 SGHRS, CDR2 YFSETQ. The V and J ends lost 3 bases and 4 bases respectively, with 10 bases between them. This CDR3 comprises 14 residues. In DNA, the CDR3 is TGCGCCAGCAGCTCCCAGGGTGATAATGAAAAACTGTTTTTT. Translated: CASSSQGDNEKLFF. Looking up the rest from reference TRBV5-1 and TRBJ1-4 gives the full variable domain: KAGVTQTPRYLIKTRGQQVTLSCSPISGHRSVSWYQQTPGQGLQFLFEYFSETQRNKGNFPGRFSGRQFSNSRSEMNVSTLELGDSALYLCASSSQGDNEKLFFGSGTQLSVL.

V usage is TRBV5-6 and J usage is TRBJ2-3, with 7 bases that match TRBD2. The CDR3 covers 15 residues. J gave up 3 bases and V 4 bases, and 8 bases lay outside the gene matches. Germline CDR1 and CDR2: SGHDT and YYEEEE. This CDR3 reads CASSKTAGDTDTQYF. For the CDR3, the DNA is TGTGCCAGCAGCAAAACGGCGGGGGATACAGATACGCAGTATTTT.

The V call is TRBV7-9, the J call TRBJ1-5; D not certain. Per the germline V gene, CDR1 is SEHNR and CDR2 is FQNEAQ (reference sequence). Trimming removed 3 bases at V and 1 base at J, with 4 bases between. The CDR3 is 13 amino acids. Here the CDR3 DNA reads TGTGCCAGCAGCTTTATGAGCAATCAGCCCCAGCATTTT. It encodes CASSFMSNQPQHF.

The gene calls are TRBV6-2 or TRBV6-3 and TRBJ1-5; D possibly corresponds to TRBD1 (6 bases). From germline, CDR1 is MNHEY and CDR2 SVGEGT. This CDR3 spans 14 amino acids. Trimming cost V 8 bases and J 9 bases, with 20 bases left between them. The DNA for the CDR3 is TGTGCCAGCTCGGAGACACAGGGACCTAGGCCCCAGCATTTT. It encodes CASSETQGPRPQHF.